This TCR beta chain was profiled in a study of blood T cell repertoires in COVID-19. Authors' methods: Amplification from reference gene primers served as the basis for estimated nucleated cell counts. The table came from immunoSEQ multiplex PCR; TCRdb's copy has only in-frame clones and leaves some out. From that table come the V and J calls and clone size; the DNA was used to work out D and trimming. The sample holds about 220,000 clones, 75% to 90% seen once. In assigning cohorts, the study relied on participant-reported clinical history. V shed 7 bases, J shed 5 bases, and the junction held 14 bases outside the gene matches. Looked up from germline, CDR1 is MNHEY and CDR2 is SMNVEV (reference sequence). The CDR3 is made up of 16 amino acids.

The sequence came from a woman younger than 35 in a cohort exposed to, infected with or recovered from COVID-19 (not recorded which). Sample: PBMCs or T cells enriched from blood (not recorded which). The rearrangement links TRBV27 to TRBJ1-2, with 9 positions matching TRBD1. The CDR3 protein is CASTSFDRGYGYGYTF. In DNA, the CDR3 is TGTGCCAGCACCTCTTTTGACAGGGGGTATGGGTATGGCTACACCTTC.